This T cell receptor beta chain came from a study of blood T cell repertoires in COVID-19. Study in general: Sites in the United States, Italy and Spain provided acute and convalescent COVID-19 samples. T cells, B-cell-depleted T cells, or PBMCs provided the cDNA or gDNA that served as material.

Method: immunoSEQ multiplex PCR; TCRdb's copy keeps in-frame clones and lacks some. This sample has approximately 500,000 clones; 89% occur once, and the top ten carry roughly 0.9%. This clone was detected ten times or more. Those enrolled in Seattle joined during active infection and were followed longitudinally afterward. Sequencing was done on a sample of peripheral blood. This receptor was taken from a man in his late teens or twenties with COVID-19, enrolled during active disease.

The CDR3: CATSRGTGGGHYGYTF. The CDR3 DNA is TGTGCCACCAGCAGAGGGACAGGGGGGGGCCACTATGGCTACACCTTC. The chain uses TRBV15 and TRBJ1-2, with TRBD1 identical over 10 bases. The germline V gene encodes CDR1 LNHNV and CDR2 YYDKDF (reference sequence). The CDR3 runs to 16 residues. Trimming cost V 1 base and J 3 bases; bases outside gene matches: 5. The full variable domain, rest sourced from reference TRBV15 and TRBJ1-2, is DAMVIQNPRYQVTQFGKPVTLSCSQTLNHNVMYWYQQKSSQAPKLLFHYYDKDFNNEADTPDNFQSRRPNTSFCFLDIRSPGLGDTAMYLCATSRGTGGGHYGYTFGSGTRLTVV.